This entry lists 10 T cell receptor beta chains sequenced from one sample in a study of T cell responses to AZD1222 COVID-19 vaccine. Clones were sequenced by immunoSEQ multiplex PCR, and TCRdb holds only the in-frame ones, with some missing. This sample carries 95,000 to 130,000 clones, around 92% of them seen once, and the ten largest clones take about 3%. Sequenced material: peripheral blood, taken on day 0 of AZD1222 vaccination. These receptors came from an adult in good health.

The chain has TRBV2 and TRBJ2-7, with D unclear. The germline gives CDR1 SNHLY, CDR2 FYNNEI. The ends were cut back, 2 bases at V and 3 bases at J, with 2 bases in the middle. The CDR3 is 11 amino acids. The CDR3 region is CASSEYYEQYF. CDR3 nucleotides: TGTGCCAGCAGTGAATACTACGAGCAGTACTTC.

This clone was picked up a small number of times. This chain joins TRBV15 and TRBJ1-5; TRBD1 is a possible D gene (5 bases). Trimming pared 0 bases from V and 2 bases from J, leaving 17 bases between. CDR1 and CDR2 from the germline V gene are LNHNV and YYDKDF (reference sequence). The CDR3 is made up of 18 amino acids. CDR3 sequence: CATSRDRGAYEGNQPQHF. The DNA of the CDR3 is TGTGCCACCAGCAGAGATCGGGGCGCTTATGAAGGCAATCAGCCCCAGCATTTT.

The chain links TRBV19 to TRBJ2-7; D is perhaps TRBD1 or TRBD2 (7 bases each). Trimming shortened V by 8 bases and J by 5 bases, and 16 bases separated the two germline ends. The CDR3 is 13 amino acids. Germline assignment: CDR1 LNHDA and CDR2 SQIVND (reference sequence). CDR3 coding DNA: TGTGCCAGTTCCCTTCAGGGGGGGGACGAGCAGTACTTC. Translated, it gives CASSLQGGDEQYF.

This chain joins TRBV21-1 and TRBJ2-3; TRBD2 was called by the table and not checked on the DNA. TRBV21-1 is recorded as a pseudogene. The CDR3 spans 14 residues. CDR3 sequence: CASVIAGVTDTQYF. CDR3 nucleotide sequence: TGTGCCAGCGTGATAGCGGGAGTGACAGATACGCAGTATTTT.

The genes are TRBV6-1 and TRBJ2-3, with 12 bases fitting TRBD1. The CDR3 spans 17 residues. Germline V gene sequence: CDR1 MNHNS, CDR2 SASEGT. J gave up 6 bases and V 3 bases, and 10 bases lay outside the gene matches. The CDR3 region is CASSDRPRDRGLDTQYF. The CDR3 nucleotides read TGTGCCAGCAGTGACCGTCCCCGGGACAGGGGGCTGGATACGCAGTATTTT.

This chain uses TRBV6-2 or TRBV6-3 with TRBJ2-7; possible D gene TRBD2, 6 bases. The V end was cut by 6 bases, the J end by 7 bases, with 31 bases between. CDR3 size: 18 residues. The germline CDR1 and CDR2 sequences are MNHEY and SVGEGT. The CDR3 region has the DNA TGTGCCAGCAGCAAGCCCTCCGGGGCGGGACTCCCTCCATGGGAGCAGTACTTC. The encoded protein is CASSKPSGAGLPPWEQYF.

This clone was seen only once. The sample contains more than one DNA sequence encoding this CDR3. This chain joins TRBV5-1 and TRBJ2-3; D call uncertain. The germline V and J ends were trimmed by 0 bases and 0 bases, with 5 bases remaining between them. CDR3 length equals 14 residues. Germline V gene data show CDR1 as SGHRS and CDR2 as YFSETQ. The CDR3 nucleotides are TGCGCCAGCAGCTTGGCACAAAGCACAGATACGCAGTATTTT. It is translated as CASSLAQSTDTQYF. Full variable domain (outside the CDR3, taken from reference TRBV5-1 and TRBJ2-3): KAGVTQTPRYLIKTRGQQVTLSCSPISGHRSVSWYQQTPGQGLQFLFEYFSETQRNKGNFPGRFSGRQFSNSRSEMNVSTLELGDSALYLCASSLAQSTDTQYFGPGTRLTVL.

The rearrangement uses TRBV12-5 and TRBJ1-3; D is perhaps TRBD1 (6 bases). CDR3 length: 15 residues. Trimming left V 5 bases short and J 0 bases short, with 11 bases between. Germline lookup yields CDR1 LGHNT and CDR2 FRNRAP. The DNA for the CDR3 is TGTGCTAGTGGTCCGGACAGCTCCTCTGGAAACACCATATATTTT. It translates to CASGPDSSSGNTIYF.

This chain connects TRBV24-1 to TRBJ1-2, with a tentative D call TRBD1 (6 bases). Looked up from germline, CDR1 is KGHDR and CDR2 is SFDVKD. The CDR3 totals 17 residues. V lost 0 bases to trimming and J lost 2 bases, with 15 bases between them. The CDR3 coding sequence is TGTGCCACCAGTGATTTGGGTAGAAGCACAGGGAACTATGGCTACACCTTC. Residues: CATSDLGRSTGNYGYTF.

The rearrangement uses TRBV19 and TRBJ2-3, with D maybe TRBD1 (5 bases). CDR3 size: 16 residues. Trimming stripped 7 bases from V and 1 base from J, with 18 bases between. The germline V gene encodes CDR1 LNHDA and CDR2 SQIVND (reference sequence). The chain's CDR3 is CASTPWGGRGTDTQYF. The CDR3 coding sequence is TGTGCCAGTACTCCCTGGGGCGGTCGGGGCACAGATACGCAGTATTTT. Full variable domain (remainder filled in from reference TRBV19 and TRBJ2-3): DGGITQSPKYLFRKEGQNVTLSCEQNLNHDAMYWYRQDPGQGLRLIYYSQIVNDFQKGDIAEGYSVSREKKESFPLTVTSAQKNPTAFYLCASTPWGGRGTDTQYFGPGTRLTVL.